What follows describes a single T cell receptor (beta chain). This clonotype was found many times. Its antigen has not been determined. No base qualities exist here, and no much larger clone lies one base off it. This specimen comes from a study of T cells after yellow fever vaccination (dated by TCRdb to the late 2010s). A note on the overall study: Libraries from fractions with low cell numbers were prepared with the SMART-Seq v4 Ultra Low Input RNA kit. Bulk TCR alpha and beta repertoires were sequenced longitudinally to track T-cell clones before and after primary and booster YFV17D yellow fever vaccination. Two healthy male donors, one aged 18 to 29 and one aged 30 to 40 years, were included in the cohort. Blood was drawn at multiple timepoints before and after primary and secondary immunization, with bulk PBMC replicates and cell subsets isolated. What the work shows at the level of the full study, not this receptor alone: Because only a couple of donors were included in the study, the extent to which the findings can be generalized is limited. Compared with the primary T-cell response, the secondary T-cell response was faster but weaker, reaching its peak on day 5 rather than on day 15. Because abundant contaminating clonotypes from the bulk population could be contained in FACS-sorted repertoires, computational filtering was required. A small share of clonotypes occurred in both CD4 and CD8 compartments, likely arising from convergent recombination. After the booster, most of the clones that had expanded following primary vaccination were detected again (just under 97% of CD4 and around 90% of CD8), which suggests that memory was broadly maintained.

In the paper's terms, the treatment or condition label means: live attenuated yellow fever vaccine strain. At each blood-draw timepoint, two biological replicates of bulk PBMCs were collected. PBMCs were isolated from peripheral blood using a standard Ficoll-Paque protocol. RNA was extracted with TriZol from bulk PBMCs, CD4 and CD8 fractions, and dextramer-positive and dextramer-negative fractions. Data came from an Illumina NovaSeq 6000. Synthesis of TCR cDNA relied on 5'RACE template switching, a step that introduced a universal primer site along with unique molecular identifiers. cDNA synthesis was primed from both the TCR alpha and TCR beta constant segments. Library amplification involved two PCR steps, and the second step added sample barcodes and sequencing adapters. Sequencing of libraries was done on Illumina HiSeq 2500 (2x100 bp) or NovaSeq (2x150 bp). In the authors' own workflow: Reads were demultiplexed and collapsed into UMI consensus sequences with MIGEC, and V(D)J alignment was performed with MiXCR. Clonotypes responding to the vaccine were identified with edgeR on replicate PBMC samples, with the criteria of FDR below 0.01 and a log2 fold change above 5 up to day 15. Each bulk clonotype received a CD4 or CD8 identity based on whether the sequenced CD4 or CD8 repertoire contained that clonotype at higher abundance. TCRdb's own reprocessing of the public reads used fastp at Q25 and MiXCR and kept productive beta chains. Rows matching on CDR3 protein sequence are summarized as one entry with the most common DNA and genes. The V and J calls follow TCRdb's processing rather than the paper's. For this sample there are a few hundred thousand distinct CDR3 sequences; around 4.1% appear just once. In total, the top ten clones hold approximately 24% of the sample.

The CDR3 contains 14 residues, cysteine and phenylalanine counted. Of all the DNA, just the CDR3 is kept, 42 bases in frame from base 1. Here V drops 5 bases and J drops 6 bases, and the junction holds 3 bases not matched to any gene. CDR1 and CDR2 are read off the germline V gene (reference sequence) as MNHNY and SVGAGI. Recombination connected TRBV6-6 to TRBJ2-2; TRBD1 lines up with 10 middle nucleotides. The material was PBMCs, obtained 5 days after the yellow fever booster vaccination. This TCR was sampled from a man between 18 and 29 years old who received the YFV17D yellow fever vaccine. For the CDR3, the sequence is CASSLGQGAGELFF. The nucleotide sequence is TGTGCCAGCAGTCTCGGACAGGGGGCCGGGGAGCTGTTTTTT.